This entry is about one T cell receptor (beta chain). This record comes from a study of blood T cell repertoires in COVID-19. Study summary: Sources were T cells, B-cell-depleted T cells, or PBMCs; the material itself was cDNA or gDNA.

The repertoire was sequenced with immunoSEQ multiplex PCR; TCRdb's copy has only in-frame clones and lacks some. The sample lists under 95,000 clones, approximately 83% occurring once. CDR3 length: 15 amino acids. The junction had 4 bases not matched to a gene; V was cut back by 4 bases and J by 4 bases. CDR1 and CDR2 from the germline V gene are SGHTS and YDEGEE. Sequencing input: peripheral blood. This receptor was identified in a woman aged 80 or older with acute or convalescent COVID-19. V gene TRBV5-8 combines with J gene TRBJ2-7; 14 bases line up with TRBD2. The chain's CDR3 is CASSRGLAGVYEQYF. CDR3 in DNA: TGTGCCAGCAGCCGGGGACTAGCGGGAGTTTACGAGCAGTACTTC.